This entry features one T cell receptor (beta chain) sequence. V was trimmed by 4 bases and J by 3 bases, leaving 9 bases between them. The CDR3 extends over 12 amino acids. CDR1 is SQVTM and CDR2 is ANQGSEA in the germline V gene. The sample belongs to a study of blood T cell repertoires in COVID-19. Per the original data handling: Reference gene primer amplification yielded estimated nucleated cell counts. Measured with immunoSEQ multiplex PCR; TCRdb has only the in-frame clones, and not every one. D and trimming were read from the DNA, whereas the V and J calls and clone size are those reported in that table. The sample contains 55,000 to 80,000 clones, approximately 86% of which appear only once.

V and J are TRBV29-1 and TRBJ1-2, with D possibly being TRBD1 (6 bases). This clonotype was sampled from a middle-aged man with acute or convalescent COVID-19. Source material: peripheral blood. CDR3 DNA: TGCAGCGTTGCCGGACAGTACTATGGCTACACCTTC. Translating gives CSVAGQYYGYTF.